What follows is one T cell receptor beta chain and its context. The record originates from a study of cytomegalovirus exposure and HLA in healthy donors. PCR used 60 Vbeta primers and 13 Jbeta primers. TCRdb's table, derived via immunoSEQ multiplex PCR, lists solely in-frame clones and lacks some. The sample includes around 94,000 clones, 75% to 90% of them seen just once. The sequenced material came from PBMCs. This clonotype originated in a man aged 35 to 55 in good health and CMV-seronegative.

CDR3 sequence reads: CASSFLLTGTVSTDTQYF. CDR3 bases: TGTGCCAGCAGTTTCCTCCTAACCGGGACAGTCAGCACAGATACGCAGTATTTT. This chain joins TRBV27 and TRBJ2-3; 7 bases align to TRBD1. Losses at the gene ends were 3 bases for V and 0 bases for J; bases not matched to a gene: 12. Germline values: CDR1 MNHEY, CDR2 SMNVEV (reference sequence). The CDR3 has 18 residues.